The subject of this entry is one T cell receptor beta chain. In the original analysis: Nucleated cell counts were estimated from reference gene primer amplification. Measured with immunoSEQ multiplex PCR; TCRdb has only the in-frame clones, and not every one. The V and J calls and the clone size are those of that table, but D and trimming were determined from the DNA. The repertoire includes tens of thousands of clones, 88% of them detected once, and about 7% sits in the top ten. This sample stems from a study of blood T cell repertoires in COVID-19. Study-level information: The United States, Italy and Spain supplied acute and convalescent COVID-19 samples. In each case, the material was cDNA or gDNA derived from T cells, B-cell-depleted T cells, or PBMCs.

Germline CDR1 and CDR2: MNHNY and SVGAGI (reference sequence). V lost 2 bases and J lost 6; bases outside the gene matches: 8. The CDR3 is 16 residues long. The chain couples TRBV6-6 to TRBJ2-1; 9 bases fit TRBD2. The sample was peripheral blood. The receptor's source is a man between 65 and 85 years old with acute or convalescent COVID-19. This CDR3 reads CASSYGASGTLNEQFF. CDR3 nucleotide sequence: TGTGCCAGCAGTTACGGGGCTAGCGGGACCCTCAATGAGCAGTTCTTC.